Listed below are T cell receptor beta chains from one sample, sequenced in a study of monozygotic twins with inflammatory bowel disease. Using the 5' RACE reads, TCRdb records one entry per CDR3 protein without DNA. This repertoire includes approximately 200,000 distinct CDR3 sequences. Sequencing was done on a sample of blood. These receptor sequences come from a human donor with ulcerative colitis or Crohn's disease, or a healthy co-twin of an affected twin (not recorded which). CDR3s include the opening cysteine and the closing phenylalanine or tryptophan.

TRBJ2-3 | TRBV12-3/TRBV12-4 | CASSRPAPGDTQYF
TRBJ2-1 | TRBV20-1 | CSAREDYNERFF
TRBJ1-1 | TRBV2 | CASKSEGFGTEAFF
TRBJ1-2 | TRBV6-1 | CASSEDGVLGDVYTF
TRBJ2-1 | TRBV18 | CASSPTGRAVNNEQFF
TRBJ2-5 | TRBV5-1 | CASSLVVRAWPTRETQYF
TRBJ1-5 | TRBV7-2 | CASSLKGGGSNQPQHF
TRBJ1-3 | TRBV29-1 | CSVDSSGNTIYF
TRBJ2-7 | TRBV2 | CASRAWDSTYEQYF
TRBJ1-2 | TRBV29-1 | CSVEGRVGYTF
TRBJ2-2 | TRBV11-1 | CASSLGLGNTGELFF
TRBJ1-1 | TRBV11-2 | CASSLDLGGQAFF
TRBJ1-2 | TRBV18 | CASSPHKGRYGYTF
TRBJ2-1 | TRBV4-1 | CASSLGTAAYNEQFF
TRBJ1-4 | TRBV7-9 | CASSSLKDTNEKLFF
TRBJ2-1 | TRBV27 | CASSLSSGRSNEQFF
TRBJ2-1 | TRBV20-1 | CSARHPNEQFF
TRBJ1-1 | TRBV2 | CVSLAGQNTEAFF
TRBJ2-5 | TRBV20-1 | CSARDDGGETQYF
TRBJ2-5 | TRBV27 | CASSFVGAGETQYF
TRBJ1-1 | TRBV28 | CASSFLIEAFF
TRBJ1-5 | TRBV5-6 | CASSQWYDSPNQPQHF
TRBJ1-6 | TRBV5-1 | CASSLVPENSPLHF
TRBJ2-5 | TRBV5-1 | CASSLAAGNRETQYF
TRBJ2-5 | TRBV19 | CASSTDPVKTQYF
TRBJ2-1 | TRBV5-1 | CASSETGLYNEQFF
TRBJ2-3 | TRBV7-2 | CASSSSRQGMDTQYF
TRBJ1-4 | TRBV4-3 | CASSPKPPDEEEKLFF